These 14 T cell receptor beta chains share one sample of origin, sequenced in a study of identical twins. TCRdb reprocessed the 5' RACE reads with MiXCR, giving one entry per CDR3 protein. The repertoire has approximately 500,000 distinct CDR3 sequences, approximately 24% of them found once; the top ten carry 2.9%. These same data were also listed under a study on T cells expressing NK-cell markers.

The sequenced sample was CD4+ T cells sorted from blood. Receptors were obtained from a woman younger than 35 in good health.

V and J are TRBV5-5 and TRBJ1-2; 9 bases align to TRBD1. The CDR3 runs to 12 residues. V gave up 4 bases and J gave up 8 bases; unmatched junction bases: 3. Germline CDR1 SGHKS, CDR2 YYEKEE (reference sequence). CDR3 nucleotide sequence: TGTGCCAGCAGCGAGACAGGGGGAGGCTACACCTTC. Amino acids: CASSETGGGYTF.

This chain uses TRBV29-1 with TRBJ1-2, with D hard to call. The CDR3 contains 12 residues. Germline loops: CDR1 SQVTM, CDR2 ANQGSEA. V lost 5 bases, J lost 4 bases, and 11 bases lay in between. CDR3 residues: CSVRTAVYGYTF. DNA for the CDR3: TGCAGCGTTCGCACAGCAGTCTATGGCTACACCTTC.

The V call is TRBV12-3 or TRBV12-4, the J call TRBJ1-4, with a weak D call TRBD1 (5 bases). Trimming removed 5 bases at V and 8 bases at J, with 15 bases between. This CDR3 is 14 amino acids long. CDR3 DNA: TGTGCCAGCAGTATCCGCGCCGGGGCCGAAAAACTGTTTTTT. This translates into CASSIRAGAEKLFF.

V gene TRBV4-3 combines with J gene TRBJ1-2; tentative D call: TRBD1 (5 bases). Germline assignment: CDR1 LGHNA and CDR2 YSLEER. The CDR3 spans 14 residues. V was cut by 1 base and J by 3 bases, with 9 bases left in between. The CDR3 sequence: CASSQVSRDYGYTF. The CDR3 bases are TGCGCCAGCAGCCAAGTCTCCAGGGACTATGGCTACACCTTC.

This clonotype has more than one count but fewer than ten. The CDR3 DNA reads as TGTGCCAGCAGCAAAGGAGGGGGAGATACGCAGTATTTT. It yields the protein CASSKGGGDTQYF. This chain uses TRBV21-1 with TRBJ2-3; TRBD1 is taken as the D call from the table, unchecked against the DNA. TRBV21-1 is labeled a pseudogene. This CDR3 is built from 13 residues.

In its sample, this clonotype was seen a few times. The V call is TRBV20-1, the J call TRBJ1-2, with TRBD1 identical over 7 bases. CDR1 DFQATT and CDR2 SNEGSKA come from the germline V gene (reference sequence). The V segment lost 6 bases and the J segment 10 bases; nucleotides outside the gene matches: 14. This CDR3 is 13 amino acids long. CDR3: CSADGGTALVYTF. The CDR3 DNA reads as TGCAGTGCGGACGGAGGGACAGCCCTGGTCTACACCTTC.

This clonotype came up a few times. The rearrangement joins TRBV15 to TRBJ2-1; a possible D gene is TRBD2 (6 bases). The CDR3 spans 15 residues. Trimming removed 0 bases from V and 9 bases from J, with 15 bases in between. The germline CDR1 and CDR2 sequences are LNHNV and YYDKDF (reference sequence). CDR3 DNA sequence: TGTGCCACCAGCAGAGAAAGCGCCCGGAGGGGTGAGCAGTTCTTC. It translates to CATSRESARRGEQFF.

V gene TRBV5-1 combines with J gene TRBJ2-7; 10 bases align to TRBD2. Per germline, CDR1 SGHRS and CDR2 YFSETQ. The CDR3 is 14 residues long. V shed 5 bases and J 7 bases; nucleotides not matched to a gene: 9. CDR3: CASSRAGGPGEQYF. Written as DNA, the CDR3 is TGCGCCAGCAGTAGAGCGGGAGGGCCGGGGGAGCAGTACTTC.

V and J are TRBV15 and TRBJ1-1; D is undetermined. The length of the CDR3 is 12 residues. CDR1 is LNHNV, CDR2 YYDKDF, per germline (reference sequence). V was trimmed by 6 bases and J by 6 bases, leaving 11 bases between them. The CDR3 DNA reads TGTGCCACCAGTACTAGGGTCTCTGAAGCTTTCTTT. Protein product: CATSTRVSEAFF.

This clonotype turned up a few times. This rearrangement joins TRBV18 to TRBJ1-5, with TRBD1 matching over 7 bases. Germline CDR1 is KGHSH and CDR2 is LQKENI. Losses at the gene ends were 4 bases for V and 6 bases for J; bases not matched to a gene: 12. The CDR3 sequence is 16 residues long. The CDR3 DNA is TGTGCCAGCTCACTATCTTCCGGGACAGCACTTCAGCCCCAGCATTTT. This codes for CASSLSSGTALQPQHF.

The V call is TRBV6-2 or TRBV6-3, the J call TRBJ2-1; 13 bases agree with TRBD2. The junction had 9 bases not matched to a gene; V was cut back by 8 bases and J by 8 bases. The length of the CDR3 is 15 residues. CDR1 and CDR2 from the germline V gene are MNHEY and SVGEGT. The CDR3 sequence is CASLGLAGAGDEQFF. For the CDR3, the DNA is TGTGCCAGCCTCGGACTAGCGGGGGCGGGCGATGAGCAGTTCTTC.

J is TRBJ2-7 and V is TRBV3-1, with TRBD1 matching over 9 bases. This CDR3 is built from 15 residues. From germline, CDR1 is LGHDT and CDR2 YNNKEL (reference sequence). V lost 0 bases and J lost 4; bases outside the gene matches: 4. In nucleotides, the CDR3 is TGTGCCAGCAGCCAAGATGGGACAGGGCTTTACGAGCAGTACTTC. It specifies CASSQDGTGLYEQYF.

Comments on this clonotype: One end of the junction is discordant with germline, which a read error may explain. The rearrangement uses TRBV7-3 and TRBJ2-2, with TRBD1 as a possible D gene (5 bases). The CDR3 runs to 16 residues. CDR1 and CDR2 from the germline V gene are SGHTA and FQGTGA. The CDR3 is CASSSRAGVDTAELFF. In DNA, the CDR3 is TGTGCCAGCAGCAGCAGGGCCGGTGTTGACACCGCGGAGCTGTTTTTT.

This chain links TRBV20-1 with TRBJ2-1; a weak D match, TRBD1 (6 bases). Germline assignment: CDR1 DFQATT and CDR2 SNEGSKA (reference sequence). CDR3 length: 12 residues. The CDR3 is CAWDITYNEQFF. The CDR3 DNA is TGCGCCTGGGACATTACCTACAATGAGCAGTTCTTC.